This T cell receptor (beta chain) appears in the sequencing data of a study of beta chain features in type 1 diabetes. Broader study findings: TCRB rearrangement may or may not be influenced by HLA type; here this remained unresolved. Moderately but significantly shorter TCRB CDR3s were found in Type 1 diabetes patients in all four CD4+ subsets.

About this clone: Its antigen is unknown.

Expressed TCRB transcripts were sequenced after all isolated RNA was converted to cDNA. Sequenced by immunoSEQ multiplex PCR; TCRdb stores in-frame clones only, minus some. The table includes about 400,000 clones, approximately 12% detected once. Trimming pared 3 bases from V and 0 bases from J, leaving 12 bases between. Per the germline V gene, CDR1 is SNHLY and CDR2 is FYNNEI. The CDR3 sequence is 16 residues long. The specimen sequenced was naive CD4+ T cells from blood. This chain connects TRBV2 to TRBJ1-5; D gene uncertain. The sequence came from a young woman with type 1 diabetes. This CDR3 reads CASSEGSTYSNQPQHF. The CDR3 DNA reads as TGTGCCAGCAGTGAGGGCAGTACTTATAGCAATCAGCCCCAGCATTTT.